Each of the 10 T cell receptor beta chains below was sequenced from the same sample in a study of T cells in localized non-small cell lung cancer. Some clones are missing from TCRdb's copy, which holds only in-frame ones; the method was immunoSEQ multiplex PCR. The repertoire holds 72,000 or so clones, with 84% as singletons. Source: peripheral blood, taken before any cancer treatment. These receptor sequences come from a female donor of 60 years or more with stage I lung adenocarcinoma.

The chain is built from TRBV30 and TRBJ2-7; no firm D call. The CDR3 loop spans 11 amino acids. Germline-derived CDR1 and CDR2 are GTSNPN and SVGIG (reference sequence). V lost 5 bases to trimming and J lost 3 bases, with 8 bases between them. The CDR3 loop reads CAWAGDYEQYF. In nucleotides, the CDR3 is TGTGCCTGGGCCGGAGACTACGAGCAGTACTTC.

The chain employs TRBV5-6 and TRBJ2-7; D may correspond to TRBD1 or TRBD2 (5 bases each). Germline V CDR1 and CDR2: SGHDT, YYEEEE. V was shortened by 4 bases and J by 4 bases, with 18 bases between the two germline ends. The CDR3 contains 15 residues. CDR3 DNA sequence: TGTGCCAGCAGCGTTGGGACGGAGCTTTTTTACGAGCAGTACTTC. Its translation: CASSVGTELFYEQYF.

The V gene is TRBV10-3, the J gene TRBJ2-6; 10 bases match TRBD1. The V and J ends lost 4 bases and 1 base, in that order; junction bases with no gene match: 4. CDR1 ENHRY and CDR2 SYGVKD come from the germline V gene. The CDR3 runs to 17 residues. The CDR3 DNA is TGTGCCATCAGTGCGGGACAGGGGATGTCTGGGGCCAACGTCCTGACTTTC. This translates into CAISAGQGMSGANVLTF.

V usage is TRBV5-1 and J usage is TRBJ2-3; 13 bases agree with TRBD2. The CDR3 covers 16 residues. In germline, CDR1 is SGHRS, CDR2 YFSETQ. Trimming at V came to 1 base and at J to 4 bases, leaving 3 bases not matched to a gene. CDR3 loop: CASSLTSGRAADTQYF. The CDR3 DNA reads as TGCGCCAGCAGCTTGACTAGCGGGAGGGCCGCAGATACGCAGTATTTT.

This clone has more than one count but fewer than ten. The chain employs TRBV19 and TRBJ1-5; TRBD1 might be the D (5 bases). The CDR3 spans 15 residues. The germline CDR1 and CDR2 sequences are LNHDA and SQIVND (reference sequence). V dropped 4 bases and J dropped 3 bases, with 13 bases sitting between them. As DNA, the CDR3 is TGTGCCAGTAGTACGTTAGGGGTATTCAATCAGCCCCAGCATTTT. Translated, it gives CASSTLGVFNQPQHF. The entire variable domain, with the rest obtained from reference TRBV19 and TRBJ1-5, is as follows: DGGITQSPKYLFRKEGQNVTLSCEQNLNHDAMYWYRQDPGQGLRLIYYSQIVNDFQKGDIAEGYSVSREKKESFPLTVTSAQKNPTAFYLCASSTLGVFNQPQHFGDGTRLSIL.

Turning to this clone: The junction does not match germline at one end; this may be a read error. The rearrangement joins TRBV7-7 to TRBJ2-5, with TRBD2 matching over 8 bases. The germline V gene has CDR1 SSHAT and CDR2 FNYEAQ (reference sequence). The CDR3 is 14 residues long. CDR3 sequence (DNA): TGTGCTAGCAGCTTAGCGGGGAGGCGGGAGACCCAGTACTTC. Its translation is CASSLAGRRETQYF. The variable domain in full, with the rest retrieved from reference TRBV7-7 and TRBJ2-5, is GAGVSQSPRYKVTKRGQDVTLRCDPISSHATLYWYQQALGQGPEFLTYFNYEAQPDKSGLPSDRFSAERPEGSISTLTIQRTEQRDSAMYRCASSLAGRRETQYFGPGTRLLVL.

The chain couples TRBV6-6 to TRBJ2-2; D gene ambiguous. Germline V gene sequence: CDR1 MNHNY, CDR2 SVGAGI (reference sequence). The CDR3 has 13 amino acids. With 5 bases removed from V and 3 bases from J, the gap between germline ends came to 7 bases. CDR3 sequence reads: CASSISDTGELFF. DNA for the CDR3: TGTGCCAGCAGTATTTCAGACACCGGGGAGCTGTTTTTT.

This rearrangement joins TRBV29-1 to TRBJ2-5; 8 bases match TRBD2. Germline values: CDR1 SQVTM, CDR2 ANQGSEA. V lost 5 bases to trimming and J lost 5 bases; unmatched junction nucleotides: 19. The CDR3 spans 17 residues. The DNA of the CDR3 is TGCAGCGTTTCCCCCAAGCCCCGGGGGGGGTCGCGGGAGACCCAGTACTTC. It specifies CSVSPKPRGGSRETQYF.

In this sample, this clone turned up a few times. This chain links TRBV19 with TRBJ1-1, with 7 bases lining up with TRBD1. The germline gives CDR1 LNHDA, CDR2 SQIVND (reference sequence). This CDR3 is built from 15 residues. V gave up 5 bases and J gave up 1 base; unmatched junction bases: 7. The CDR3 protein is CASSPGTVTNTEAFF. The CDR3 DNA sequence: TGTGCCAGTAGTCCCGGGACAGTCACGAACACTGAAGCTTTCTTT.

This clone is medium-sized by share. The gene calls are TRBV19 and TRBJ2-7; D may be TRBD1 (6 bases). The CDR3 sequence is 14 residues long. V dropped 3 bases and J dropped 2 bases, with 11 bases sitting between them. The germline V gene encodes CDR1 LNHDA and CDR2 SQIVND (reference sequence). The CDR3 DNA follows: TGTGCCAGTAGTATTGAGACAGGTCCCTACGAGCAGTACTTC. This codes for CASSIETGPYEQYF. Filled out from reference TRBV19 and TRBJ2-7, the complete variable domain reads DGGITQSPKYLFRKEGQNVTLSCEQNLNHDAMYWYRQDPGQGLRLIYYSQIVNDFQKGDIAEGYSVSREKKESFPLTVTSAQKNPTAFYLCASSIETGPYEQYFGPGTRLTVT.